This entry is about one TCR beta chain. The record originates from a study of T-cell reconstitution after alpha-beta-depleted transplantation in children. The CDR3 is made up of 14 amino acids. Germline trimming cut 7 bases from V and 3 bases from J; bases unmatched to any gene: 6. In germline, CDR1 is LNHDA, CDR2 SQIVND (reference sequence). A library of TCRbeta sequences, prepared with unique molecular identifiers, was generated. TCRdb called the PCR reads again in MiXCR, with one record for every CDR3 protein. The sample lists about 500,000 distinct CDR3 sequences, around a third seen once, with less than 2.5% in the top ten.

This receptor was identified in a human donor who donated a stem cell graft to a child with aplastic anemia. Specimen: PBMCs from the stem cell graft donor, collected from the stem cell graft. The chain links TRBV19 to TRBJ2-7, with 10 bases lining up with TRBD1. The CDR3 coding sequence is TGTGCCAGTAAGATTGGACAGGGGGACTACGAGCAGTACTTC. Translated, it gives CASKIGQGDYEQYF.